Listed below are T cell receptor beta chains from one sample, sequenced in a study of esophageal squamous cell carcinoma under preoperative chemotherapy. TCRdb recomputed calls from the PCR reads with MiXCR, one row per CDR3 protein. This table holds roughly 30,000 distinct CDR3 sequences, around half found once. The sample was taken from a patient given preoperative chemotherapy. The receptors originated from a human donor with esophageal squamous cell carcinoma. The donor label of this sample is uncertain. Both conserved end residues are part of each CDR3. The order of the fields is clone size, J gene, V gene, D gene, CDR3 protein, CDR3 DNA. D genes are given only for firm matches. Expanded clones get a size class; other rows say once, few or many, or leave the size out.

clone size: many; J gene: TRBJ1-2; V gene: TRBV7-8; D gene: NA; CDR3 protein: CASSLPGAQGFNYGYTF; CDR3 DNA: TGTGCCAGCAGCTTACCCGGAGCCCAGGGCTTTAACTATGGCTACACCTTC
clone size: few; J gene: TRBJ2-1; V gene: TRBV11-3; D gene: TRBD2; CDR3 protein: CASSRGRSGSRTEQFF; CDR3 DNA: TGTGCCAGCAGTCGCGGCCGCAGCGGGAGTCGCACTGAGCAGTTCTTC
clone size: many; J gene: TRBJ2-7; V gene: TRBV12-5; D gene: NA; CDR3 protein: CASGLGGGEQYF; CDR3 DNA: TGTGCTAGTGGTTTGGGGGGAGGCGAGCAGTACTTC
clone size: few; J gene: TRBJ2-1; V gene: TRBV12-3/TRBV12-4; D gene: NA; CDR3 protein: CASSLAGARNEQFF; CDR3 DNA: TGTGCCAGCAGTTTAGCGGGGGCTCGCAATGAGCAGTTCTTC
clone size: many; J gene: TRBJ2-5; V gene: TRBV6-1; D gene: NA; CDR3 protein: CASSTFNEQYF; CDR3 DNA: TGTGCCAGCAGTACCTTCAATGAGCAGTACTTC
clone size: NA; J gene: TRBJ1-2; V gene: TRBV11-3; D gene: TRBD1; CDR3 protein: CASSPGQGWEEYGYTF; CDR3 DNA: TGTGCCAGCAGCCCGGGACAGGGATGGGAGGAATATGGCTACACCTTC
clone size: NA; J gene: TRBJ2-7; V gene: TRBV12-3/TRBV12-4; D gene: NA; CDR3 protein: CASAGTGGGAPETQYF; CDR3 DNA: TGTGCCAGCGCGGGTACTGGGGGCGGGGCCCCAGAGACGCAGTACTTC
clone size: NA; J gene: TRBJ2-4; V gene: TRBV12-5; D gene: NA; CDR3 protein: CASGLADRAAGRGGKNTQYF; CDR3 DNA: TGTGCTAGTGGTTTGGCCGACCGCGCGGCGGGGCGGGGAGGCAAAAACACGCAGTATTTC
clone size: few; J gene: TRBJ2-5; V gene: TRBV6-2/TRBV6-3; D gene: NA; CDR3 protein: CASSYPGGIPQETQYF; CDR3 DNA: TGTGCCAGCAGTTATCCGGGCGGGATACCACAAGAGACCCAGTACTTC
clone size: NA; J gene: TRBJ2-7; V gene: TRBV7-2; D gene: NA; CDR3 protein: CASSLQRSKDTQYF; CDR3 DNA: TGTGCCAGCAGCTTGCAGCGTAGCAAAGATACGCAGTACTTC
clone size: many; J gene: TRBJ2-1; V gene: TRBV7-3; D gene: NA; CDR3 protein: CASSGSVGEQFF; CDR3 DNA: TGTGCCAGCAGCGGAAGCGTGGGTGAGCAGTTCTTC
clone size: NA; J gene: TRBJ2-3; V gene: TRBV7-8; D gene: NA; CDR3 protein: CASIRLGGVNTEAQYF; CDR3 DNA: TGTGCCAGCATCCGCCTAGGGGGTGTGAACACCGAGGCGCAGTATTTT
clone size: NA; J gene: TRBJ2-3; V gene: TRBV7-3; D gene: TRBD2; CDR3 protein: CARSREPGRGDKDTQYF; CDR3 DNA: TGTGCCAGGAGCCGCGAACCGGGGCGGGGGGACAAAGACACTCAGTATTTT
clone size: many; J gene: TRBJ2-7; V gene: TRBV27; D gene: TRBD1; CDR3 protein: CASSTYRDSSYEQYF; CDR3 DNA: TGTGCCAGCAGTACCTACCGGGACAGCTCCTACGAGCAGTACTTC
clone size: many; J gene: TRBJ2-5; V gene: TRBV7-2; D gene: TRBD2; CDR3 protein: CANKPGAGEETQYF; CDR3 DNA: TGTGCCAACAAGCCCGGAGCGGGAGAAGAGACCCAGTACTTC
clone size: NA; J gene: TRBJ2-1; V gene: TRBV7-6; D gene: TRBD1; CDR3 protein: CASSSRDRNNEQFF; CDR3 DNA: TGTGCCAGCAGCTCGAGGGACAGAAACAATGAGCAGTTCTTC
clone size: many; J gene: TRBJ1-1; V gene: TRBV11-3; D gene: NA; CDR3 protein: CASSLQGPNTEAFF; CDR3 DNA: TGTGCCAGCAGCTTACAGGGCCCGAACACTGAAGCTTTCTTT
clone size: NA; J gene: TRBJ2-7; V gene: TRBV7-9; D gene: TRBD2; CDR3 protein: CASSSPLAGGLSYEQYF; CDR3 DNA: TGTGCCAGCAGCTCCCCCTTAGCGGGAGGGCTTTCCTACGAGCAGTACTTC
clone size: many; J gene: TRBJ2-7; V gene: TRBV7-2; D gene: TRBD1; CDR3 protein: CASSLEGQGALNEQYF; CDR3 DNA: TGTGCCAGCAGCTTAGAGGGACAGGGGGCGCTTAATGAGCAGTACTTC
clone size: NA; J gene: TRBJ1-5; V gene: TRBV5-3; D gene: NA; CDR3 protein: CARSLDSGSNQPQHF; CDR3 DNA: TGTGCCAGAAGCTTGGATTCGGGGAGCAATCAGCCCCAGCATTTT
clone size: NA; J gene: TRBJ2-3; V gene: TRBV7-3; D gene: TRBD2; CDR3 protein: CARSRKLGRGDGDIQYF; CDR3 DNA: TGTGCTAGGAGCCGCAAACTGGGGCGGGGGGACGGAGATATTCAGTATTTC
clone size: many; J gene: TRBJ2-3; V gene: TRBV5-1; D gene: NA; CDR3 protein: CASSPSTDTQYF; CDR3 DNA: TGCGCCAGCAGCCCCAGCACAGATACGCAGTATTTT
clone size: NA; J gene: TRBJ2-1; V gene: TRBV11-3; D gene: NA; CDR3 protein: CASSPERAGHPYF; CDR3 DNA: TGTGCCAGCAGCCCTGAGAGGGCAGGGCATCCGTACTTC
clone size: NA; J gene: TRBJ2-2; V gene: TRBV6-1; D gene: NA; CDR3 protein: CASGQTTRAGTQFF; CDR3 DNA: TGTGCCAGCGGCCAAACTACCAGAGCAGGTACGCAGTTTTTT
clone size: many; J gene: TRBJ2-1; V gene: TRBV7-2; D gene: TRBD2; CDR3 protein: CASSLHREAGEREQFF; CDR3 DNA: TGTGCCAGCAGCTTACATCGGGAAGCGGGAGAACGCGAGCAGTTCTTC
clone size: NA; J gene: TRBJ2-5; V gene: TRBV7-2; D gene: TRBD2; CDR3 protein: CASSAGLGGGDTNTQYF; CDR3 DNA: TGTGCCAGCAGCGCGGGGCTGGGCGGGGGGGACACCAATACCCAGTACTTC
clone size: NA; J gene: TRBJ2-7; V gene: TRBV11-2; D gene: TRBD2; CDR3 protein: CASSQLAGGYNEQYF; CDR3 DNA: TGTGCCAGCAGCCAACTAGCGGGGGGCTACAATGAGCAGTACTTC
clone size: NA; J gene: TRBJ2-5; V gene: TRBV7-2; D gene: TRBD2; CDR3 protein: CASSLGGTSGGEETRFF; CDR3 DNA: TGTGCCAGCAGCTTAGGCGGGACTAGCGGGGGAGAAGAGACCCGATTCTTC